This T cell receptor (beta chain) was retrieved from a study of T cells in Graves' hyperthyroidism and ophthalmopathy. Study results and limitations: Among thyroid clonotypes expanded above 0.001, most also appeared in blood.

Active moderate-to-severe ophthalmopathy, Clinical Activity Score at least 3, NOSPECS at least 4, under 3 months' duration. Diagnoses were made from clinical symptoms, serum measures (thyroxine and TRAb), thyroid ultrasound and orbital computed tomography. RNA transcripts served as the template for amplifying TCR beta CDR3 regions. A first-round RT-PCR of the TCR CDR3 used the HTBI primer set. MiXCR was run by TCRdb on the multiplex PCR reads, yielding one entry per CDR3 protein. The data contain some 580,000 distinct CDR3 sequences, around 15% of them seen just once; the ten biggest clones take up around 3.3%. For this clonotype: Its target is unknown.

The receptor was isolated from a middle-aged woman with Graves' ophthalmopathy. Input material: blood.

CDR3 sequence reads: CASRKTEGGFF. CDR3 nucleotide sequence: TGTGCCAGCAGGAAAACAGAGGGGGGTTTCTTC. The V call is TRBV2, the J call TRBJ2-1; D assignment may be TRBD1 or TRBD2 (6 bases each). Per the germline V gene, CDR1 is SNHLY and CDR2 is FYNNEI. V was pared by 6 bases and J by 16 bases, with 16 bases between. The length of the CDR3 is 11 residues.